The clone carrying this T cell receptor beta chain was picked up one time. These data come from a study of Graves' ophthalmopathy and Graves' hyperthyroidism. CDR1 is DFQATT and CDR2 is SNEGSKA in the germline V gene (reference sequence). The CDR3 contains 14 residues. The J segment lost 4 bases and the V segment lost 6 bases, leaving 10 bases of the junction unmatched. RNA served as the template for amplifying TCR beta CDR3 regions. RT-PCR in the first round used HTBI primers; a second-round multiplex PCR followed. One entry per CDR3 protein results from TCRdb running MiXCR on the multiplex PCR reads. This sample has more than 550,000 distinct CDR3 sequences; roughly 41% occur once, and the top ten carry more than 2.5%.

This TCR derives from an adult man with Graves' ophthalmopathy. What was sequenced was peripheral blood. The chain joins TRBV20-1 to TRBJ2-5, with 8 bases fitting TRBD1. The CDR3 reads CSALDRVKVETQYF. The CDR3, as DNA: TGCAGTGCCCTGGACAGGGTGAAAGTAGAGACCCAGTACTTC.